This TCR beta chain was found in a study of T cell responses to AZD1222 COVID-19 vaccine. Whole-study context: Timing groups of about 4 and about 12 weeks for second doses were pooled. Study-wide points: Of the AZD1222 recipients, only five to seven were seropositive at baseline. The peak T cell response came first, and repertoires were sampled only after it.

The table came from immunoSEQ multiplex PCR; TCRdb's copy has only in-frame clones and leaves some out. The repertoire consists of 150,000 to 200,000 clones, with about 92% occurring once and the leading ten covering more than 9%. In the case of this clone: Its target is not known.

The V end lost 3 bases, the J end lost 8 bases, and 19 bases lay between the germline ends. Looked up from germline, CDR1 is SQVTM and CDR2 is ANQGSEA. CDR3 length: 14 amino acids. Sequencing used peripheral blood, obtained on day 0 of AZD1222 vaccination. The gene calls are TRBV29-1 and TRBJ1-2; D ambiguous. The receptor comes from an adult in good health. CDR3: CSVDSGGVSGGYTF. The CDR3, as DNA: TGCAGCGTTGATAGCGGTGGGGTTTCCGGCGGCTACACCTTC.